Following are 16 T cell receptor beta chains from one sample sequenced in a study of beta chain features in type 1 diabetes. The investigators reverse transcribed all of the isolated RNA, so they sequenced expressed TCRB transcripts. Sequencing was performed with immunoSEQ multiplex PCR; in TCRdb, only in-frame clones are kept and a portion is missing. The sample yields some 60,000 clones, roughly 60% seen once. What was sequenced was Tregs from blood. These receptors all come from a woman aged 18-30 years in good health.

The rearrangement uses TRBV11-1 and TRBJ1-1; D possibly corresponds to TRBD1 (5 bases). The CDR3 is made up of 15 amino acids. The V and J ends lost 3 bases and 0 bases respectively, with 11 bases between them. Germline values: CDR1 SGHAT, CDR2 FQDESV (reference sequence). Written as DNA, the CDR3 is TGTGCCAGCAGCTTGGGGCGGGGCCTGAACACTGAAGCTTTCTTT. Amino acids: CASSLGRGLNTEAFF.

V is TRBV7-9 and J is TRBJ2-2, with D possibly matching TRBD1 (6 bases). Germline V CDR1 and CDR2: SEHNR, FQNEAQ (reference sequence). Trimming removed 5 bases at V and 1 base at J, with 11 bases between. The CDR3 covers 15 residues. In nucleotides, the CDR3 is TGTGCCAGCAGCACGGGACAACGGAACACCGGGGAGCTGTTTTTT. Its protein is CASSTGQRNTGELFF.

This chain uses TRBV30 with TRBJ2-3; a possible D gene is TRBD2 (6 bases). The V end was cut by 0 bases, the J end by 5 bases, with 12 bases between. Germline CDR1 reads GTSNPN; CDR2 reads SVGIG (reference sequence). CDR3 size: 14 residues. The CDR3, as DNA: TGTGCCTGGAGTGTACGCGGGACGATAGATACGCAGTATTTT. Translated, it gives CAWSVRGTIDTQYF.

The genes are TRBV7-9 and TRBJ2-7; 9 bases are shared with TRBD1. The ends lost 5 bases at V and 1 base at J; junction bases unmatched: 9. This CDR3 contains 16 residues. Germline V gene lookup returns CDR1 SEHNR and CDR2 FQNEAQ (reference sequence). The CDR3 DNA sequence: TGTGCCAGCAGCCCGTCCCTGGGACAGGGTTCCTACGAGCAGTACTTC. Residues: CASSPSLGQGSYEQYF.

The chain recombines TRBV5-1 with TRBJ2-2; 7 bases agree with TRBD1. V lost 3 bases, J lost 4 bases, and 3 bases stayed unmatched. CDR3 length: 14 residues. The germline CDR1 and CDR2 sequences are SGHRS and YFSETQ. CDR3 nucleotides: TGCGCCAGCAGCTGGGACAGTTTCACCGGGGAGCTGTTTTTT. It translates to CASSWDSFTGELFF.

The table lists this clone with a few counts. This sequence joins TRBV30 and TRBJ1-1; D is perhaps TRBD1 (5 bases). The V and J ends lost 2 bases and 3 bases respectively, with 13 bases between them. This CDR3 is 14 amino acids long. Germline CDR1 reads GTSNPN; CDR2 reads SVGIG (reference sequence). Here the CDR3 DNA reads TGTGCCTGGAGTCTCCTGGGGCGGTACACTGAAGCTTTCTTT. This encodes CAWSLLGRYTEAFF.

This chain joins TRBV7-2 and TRBJ2-1; 9 bases align to TRBD2. V lost 5 bases to trimming and J lost 7 bases; unmatched junction nucleotides: 12. The CDR3 extends over 16 amino acids. Germline CDR1 SGHTA, CDR2 FQGNSA. The CDR3 coding sequence is TGTGCCAGCAGCAAGGGCACGGCGCGGGGGGGGAATGAGCAGTTCTTC. Translated, it gives CASSKGTARGGNEQFF.

This chain joins TRBV11-2 and TRBJ2-5; TRBD2 agrees at 7 bases. This CDR3 region has 19 residues. The germline V gene has CDR1 SGHAT and CDR2 FQNNGV. V gave up 2 bases and J gave up 2 bases; unmatched junction bases: 17. CDR3 sequence reads: CASSLRSARGRDLQETQYF. Here the CDR3 DNA reads TGTGCCAGCAGCTTAAGATCCGCTCGTGGGAGGGATTTGCAAGAGACCCAGTACTTC.

J is TRBJ2-1 and V is TRBV19; 10 bases agree with TRBD1. The V segment lost 5 bases and the J segment 6 bases; nucleotides outside the gene matches: 7. The CDR3 extends over 15 amino acids. CDR1 and CDR2 (germline): LNHDA, SQIVND (reference sequence). The CDR3 protein is CASSDWGTGVNEQFF. CDR3 coding DNA: TGTGCCAGTAGTGATTGGGGGACAGGGGTCAATGAGCAGTTCTTC.

The chain employs TRBV7-9 and TRBJ1-2; a weak D match, TRBD1 (6 bases). V gave up 5 bases and J gave up 7 bases, with 14 bases separating them. Germline assignment: CDR1 SEHNR and CDR2 FQNEAQ (reference sequence). The CDR3 spans 13 residues. The CDR3 DNA is TGTGCCAGCAGCATCGGACAGATATTTGGCTACACCTTC. Amino acids: CASSIGQIFGYTF.

The gene calls are TRBV6-6 and TRBJ2-1; 7 bases align to TRBD2. Germline trimming cut 2 bases from V and 4 bases from J; bases unmatched to any gene: 8. Germline-derived CDR1 and CDR2 are MNHNY and SVGAGI (reference sequence). CDR3 length: 16 amino acids. This CDR3 reads CASSYLGGSLYNEQFF. The CDR3 bases are TGTGCCAGCAGTTACCTTGGCGGGAGCCTTTACAATGAGCAGTTCTTC.

This clone was recorded a few times. V gene TRBV30 combines with J gene TRBJ1-1, with a weak D call TRBD1 (5 bases). The germline gives CDR1 GTSNPN, CDR2 SVGIG (reference sequence). CDR3 length: 15 residues. Trimming took off 4 bases at V and 4 bases at J, with 19 bases between the two ends. DNA for the CDR3: TGTGCCTGGATTCCTGAGGTGGGGGAGGCCACTGAAGCTTTCTTT. Its protein product is CAWIPEVGEATEAFF.

Here the CDR3 reads CASSQRPGWRGPWEETQYF. DNA for the CDR3: TGCGCCAGCAGTCAACGGCCAGGTTGGAGGGGGCCCTGGGAAGAGACCCAGTACTTC. This chain joins TRBV23-1 and TRBJ2-5, with D perhaps TRBD1 (7 bases). TRBV23-1 is classed as an ORF, of uncertain function. CDR3 length: 19 amino acids. Between the trimmed V and J ends, which lost 2 bases and 3 bases, there was a span of 25 bases.

The chain is built from TRBV7-9 and TRBJ1-3; TRBD1 might be the D (6 bases). Looked up from germline, CDR1 is SEHNR and CDR2 is FQNEAQ (reference sequence). The CDR3 has 14 residues. The V gene lost 3 bases and the J gene lost 8 bases, with 14 bases spanning the gap. CDR3 coding DNA: TGTGCCAGCAGCTTCCAGGGGCGCATAGACACCATATATTTT. Translating gives CASSFQGRIDTIYF.

This clone was observed a few times. This chain connects TRBV7-2 to TRBJ1-5, with D possibly being TRBD1 (6 bases). CDR3 length: 15 amino acids. Trimming took 5 bases from V and 3 from J, leaving 14 bases between them. The germline gives CDR1 SGHTA, CDR2 FQGNSA. The DNA of the CDR3 is TGTGCCAGCAGCGAACAGGGATGGAACAATCAGCCCCAGCATTTT. Encoded protein: CASSEQGWNNQPQHF.

With respect to this clone: At one end the junction does not follow the germline gene, possibly because of a read error. V and J are TRBV7-7 and TRBJ2-7; TRBD1 matches 9 bases. The CDR3 has 14 residues. Germline CDR1 SSHAT, CDR2 FNYEAQ (reference sequence). CDR3 coding DNA: TGTGCTAGCAGCCCCGGGACAGGGAACTACGAGCAGTACTTC. Protein sequence: CASSPGTGNYEQYF.